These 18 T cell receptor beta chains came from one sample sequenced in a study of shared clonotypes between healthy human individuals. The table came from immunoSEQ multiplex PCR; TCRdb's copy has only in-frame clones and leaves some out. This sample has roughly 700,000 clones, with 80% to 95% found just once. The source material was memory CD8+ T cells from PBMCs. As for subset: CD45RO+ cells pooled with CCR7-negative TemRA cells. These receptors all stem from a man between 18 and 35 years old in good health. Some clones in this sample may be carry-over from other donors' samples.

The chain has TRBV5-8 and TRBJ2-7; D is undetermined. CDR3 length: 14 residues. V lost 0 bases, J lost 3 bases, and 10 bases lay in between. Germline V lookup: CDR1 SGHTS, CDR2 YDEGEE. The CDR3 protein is CASSLDGIDYEQYF. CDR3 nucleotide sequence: TGTGCCAGCAGCTTGGACGGAATAGACTACGAGCAGTACTTC.

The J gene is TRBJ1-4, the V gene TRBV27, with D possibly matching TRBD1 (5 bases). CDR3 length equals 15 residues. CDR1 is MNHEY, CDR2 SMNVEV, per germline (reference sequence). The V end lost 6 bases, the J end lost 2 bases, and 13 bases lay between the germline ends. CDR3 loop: CASRRLRGTNEKLFF. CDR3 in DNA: TGTGCCAGCAGGCGTCTGCGGGGGACTAATGAAAAACTGTTTTTT.

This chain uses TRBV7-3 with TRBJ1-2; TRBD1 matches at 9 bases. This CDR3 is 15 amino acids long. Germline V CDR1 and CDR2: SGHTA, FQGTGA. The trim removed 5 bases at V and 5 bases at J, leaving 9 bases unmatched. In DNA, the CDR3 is TGTGCCAGCAGCCAGGACGGGACAGGGTTATATGGCTACACCTTC. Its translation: CASSQDGTGLYGYTF.

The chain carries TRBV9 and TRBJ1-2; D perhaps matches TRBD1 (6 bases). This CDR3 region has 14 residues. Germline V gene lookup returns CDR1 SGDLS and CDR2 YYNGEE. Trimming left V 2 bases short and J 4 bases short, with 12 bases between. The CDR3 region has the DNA TGTGCCAGCAGCGTGGACAGAGGTCTCTATGGCTACACCTTC. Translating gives CASSVDRGLYGYTF. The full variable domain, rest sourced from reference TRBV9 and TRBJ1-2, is DSGVTQTPKHLITATGQRVTLRCSPRSGDLSVYWYQQSLDQGLQFLIQYYNGEERAKGNILERFSAQQFPDLHSELNLSSLELGDSALYFCASSVDRGLYGYTFGSGTRLTVV.

In nucleotides, the CDR3 is TGTGCCAGCAGTACACTAACAGGGGCCCATGGCTACACCTTC. Its protein is CASSTLTGAHGYTF. This chain links TRBV27 with TRBJ1-2; TRBD1 agrees at 7 bases. This CDR3 has 14 amino acids. In germline, CDR1 is MNHEY, CDR2 SMNVEV (reference sequence). The V gene end was trimmed by 5 bases and the J gene end by 6 bases; junction bases not matched to a gene: 9.

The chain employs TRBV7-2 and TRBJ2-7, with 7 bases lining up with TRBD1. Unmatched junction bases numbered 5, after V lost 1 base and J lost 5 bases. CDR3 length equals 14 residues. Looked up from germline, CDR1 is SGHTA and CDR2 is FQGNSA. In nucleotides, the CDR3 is TGTGCCAGCAGCTTAGAGGGGGCATACGACGAGCAGTACTTC. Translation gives CASSLEGAYDEQYF.

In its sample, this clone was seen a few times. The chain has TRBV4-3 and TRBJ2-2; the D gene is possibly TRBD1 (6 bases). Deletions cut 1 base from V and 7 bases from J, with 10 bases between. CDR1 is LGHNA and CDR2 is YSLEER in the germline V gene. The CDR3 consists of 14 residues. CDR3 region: CASSQGTVGGELFF. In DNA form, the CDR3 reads TGCGCCAGCAGCCAAGGGACAGTCGGCGGGGAGCTGTTTTTT.

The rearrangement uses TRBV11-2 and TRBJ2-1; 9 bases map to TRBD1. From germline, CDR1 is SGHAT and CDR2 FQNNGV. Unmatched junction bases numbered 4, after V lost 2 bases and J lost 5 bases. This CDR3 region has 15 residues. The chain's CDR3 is CASSLRDRADNEQFF. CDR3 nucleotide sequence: TGTGCCAGCAGCTTAAGGGACAGGGCCGACAATGAGCAGTTCTTC. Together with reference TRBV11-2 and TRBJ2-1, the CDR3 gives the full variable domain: EAGVAQSPRYKIIEKRQSVAFWCNPISGHATLYWYQQILGQGPKLLIQFQNNGVVDDSQLPKDRFSAERLKGVDSTLKIQPAKLEDSAVYLCASSLRDRADNEQFFGPGTRLTVL.

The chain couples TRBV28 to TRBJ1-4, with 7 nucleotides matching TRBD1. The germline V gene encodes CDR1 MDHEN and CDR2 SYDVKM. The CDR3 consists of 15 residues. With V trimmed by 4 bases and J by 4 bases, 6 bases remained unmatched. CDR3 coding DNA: TGTGCCAGCAGTTCCCGGGACAGTCATAATGAAAAACTGTTTTTT. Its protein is CASSSRDSHNEKLFF. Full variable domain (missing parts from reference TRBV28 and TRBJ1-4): DVKVTQSSRYLVKRTGEKVFLECVQDMDHENMFWYRQDPGLGLRLIYFSYDVKMKEKGDIPEGYSVSREKKERFSLILESASTNQTSMYLCASSSRDSHNEKLFFGSGTQLSVL.

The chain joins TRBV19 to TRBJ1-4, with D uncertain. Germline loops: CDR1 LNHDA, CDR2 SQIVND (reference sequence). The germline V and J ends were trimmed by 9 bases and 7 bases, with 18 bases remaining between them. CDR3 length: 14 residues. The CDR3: CARAKPGPVEKLFF. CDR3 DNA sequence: TGTGCCAGAGCTAAACCCGGGCCTGTTGAAAAACTGTTTTTT.

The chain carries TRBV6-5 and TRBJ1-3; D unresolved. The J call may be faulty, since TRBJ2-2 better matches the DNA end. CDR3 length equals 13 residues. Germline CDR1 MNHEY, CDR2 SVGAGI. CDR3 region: CARIVLGSGELFF. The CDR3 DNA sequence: TGTGCCAGGATAGTTCTCGGTTCCGGGGAGCTGTTTTTT.

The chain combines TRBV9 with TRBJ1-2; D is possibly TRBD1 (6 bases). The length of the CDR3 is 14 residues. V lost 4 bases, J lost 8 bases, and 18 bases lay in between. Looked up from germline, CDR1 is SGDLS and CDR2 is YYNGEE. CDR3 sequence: CASSFEDSSWGYTF. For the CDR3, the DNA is TGTGCCAGCAGCTTCGAGGACAGCTCCTGGGGCTACACCTTC.

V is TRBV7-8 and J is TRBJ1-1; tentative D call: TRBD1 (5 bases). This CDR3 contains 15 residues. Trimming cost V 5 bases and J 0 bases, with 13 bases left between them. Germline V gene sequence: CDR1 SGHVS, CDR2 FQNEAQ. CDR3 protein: CASSHRIGLNTEAFF. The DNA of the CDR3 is TGTGCCAGCAGCCACAGGATTGGGTTGAACACTGAAGCTTTCTTT.

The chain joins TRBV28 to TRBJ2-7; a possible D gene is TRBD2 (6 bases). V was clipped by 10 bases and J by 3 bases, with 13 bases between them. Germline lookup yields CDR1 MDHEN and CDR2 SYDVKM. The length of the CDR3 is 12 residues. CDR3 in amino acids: CATGRRGYEQYF. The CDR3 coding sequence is TGTGCCACCGGACGGCGGGGCTACGAGCAGTACTTC.

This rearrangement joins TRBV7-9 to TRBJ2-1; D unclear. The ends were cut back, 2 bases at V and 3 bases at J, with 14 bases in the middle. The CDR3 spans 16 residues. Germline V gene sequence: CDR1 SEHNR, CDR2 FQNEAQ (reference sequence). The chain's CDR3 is CASSLLFRWGYNEQFF. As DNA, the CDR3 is TGTGCCAGCAGCTTATTATTCCGTTGGGGCTACAATGAGCAGTTCTTC.

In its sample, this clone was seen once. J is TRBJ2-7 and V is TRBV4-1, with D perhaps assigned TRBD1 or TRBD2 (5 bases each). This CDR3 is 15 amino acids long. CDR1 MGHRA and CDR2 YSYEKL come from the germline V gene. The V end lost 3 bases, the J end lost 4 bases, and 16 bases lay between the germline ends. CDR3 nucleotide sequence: TGCGCCAGCAGCCAGACTACCGGGACGGGGTACGAGCAGTACTTC. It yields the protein CASSQTTGTGYEQYF.

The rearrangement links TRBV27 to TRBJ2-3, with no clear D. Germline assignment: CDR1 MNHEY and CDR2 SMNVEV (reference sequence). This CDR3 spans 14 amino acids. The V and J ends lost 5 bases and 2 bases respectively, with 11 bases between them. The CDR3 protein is CASSLTPPTDTQYF. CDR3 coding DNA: TGTGCCAGCAGTCTAACCCCCCCCACAGATACGCAGTATTTT.

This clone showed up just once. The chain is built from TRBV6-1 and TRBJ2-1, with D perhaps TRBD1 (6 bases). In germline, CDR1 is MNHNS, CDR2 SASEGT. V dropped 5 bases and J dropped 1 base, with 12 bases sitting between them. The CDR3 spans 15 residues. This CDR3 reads CASSLRTVSYNEQFF. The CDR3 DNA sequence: TGTGCCAGCAGTCTCCGGACAGTTTCCTACAATGAGCAGTTCTTC.